This T cell receptor beta chain was sequenced for a study of CXCR3-negative and CXCR3-positive naive CD8 T cells. Overall study results and limits: Both naive subsets showed comparably high diversity, and memory CD8+ cells showed much lower diversity. Comparison of naive cells showed more hydrophobic TRB CDR3s in CXCR3-positive than in CXCR3-negative naive cells.

Worth noting for this clonotype: Its specificity is unknown.

The CDR3 is made up of 13 amino acids. The germline V gene encodes CDR1 SQVTM and CDR2 ANQGSEA. 5' RACE that incorporated UMI labels was used to prepare the TRB cDNA libraries. TCRdb processed the 5' RACE reads again and assigns one entry to each CDR3 protein, with no DNA. The listing contains 70,000 to 100,000 distinct CDR3 sequences. Naive CD8+ T cells displayed a CD45RO-CCR7+CD27+CD95- phenotype. The sequence derives from a human donor in good health. Some clones in this sample may be carry-over from other donors' samples. The genes are TRBV29-1 and TRBJ1-1; TCRdb selects TRBD1, and the lack of DNA leaves this call unchecked. Sequences were obtained from naive CXCR3- CD8+ T cells from blood. As for subset: CD45RO-CCR7+CD27+CD95- naive CD8+ T cells lacking CXCR3 (TNR3-). CDR3 residues: CSVVGDRETEAFF.